Shown below are 10 T cell receptor beta chains from a single sample sequenced in a study of CD8 T cell repertoires and HIV-1 epitope variants. Antigens of these TCRs are unknown. Measured with immunoSEQ multiplex PCR; TCRdb has only the in-frame clones, and not every one. Of over 2,000 clones listed, under 75% were seen once; the top ten hold roughly 47%. What was sequenced was cultured CD8+ T cells derived from PBMCs. The receptors shown here come from a male donor with HIV.

V gene TRBV5-8 combines with J gene TRBJ2-3; TRBD1 aligns across 10 bases. V trimming: 3 bases; J trimming: 1 base; junction bases outside the gene matches: 2. The CDR3 totals 15 residues. The V gene's germline CDR1 is SGHTS and CDR2 YDEGEE. This CDR3 reads CASSSGTGGTDTQYF. As DNA, the CDR3 is TGTGCCAGCAGCTCCGGGACAGGGGGCACAGATACGCAGTATTTT.

This rearrangement joins TRBV28 to TRBJ2-3; no reliable D call. The CDR3 runs to 18 residues. V dropped 6 bases and J dropped 0 bases, with 22 bases sitting between them. CDR1 and CDR2 from the germline V gene are MDHEN and SYDVKM. The CDR3 region is CASRDMLDAASSTDTQYF. The CDR3 bases are TGTGCCAGCAGAGATATGTTGGATGCCGCTTCTAGCACAGATACGCAGTATTTT.

This chain joins TRBV7-6 and TRBJ2-3; D is unclear. Germline V gene data show CDR1 as SGHVS and CDR2 as FNYEAQ. The CDR3 sequence is 13 residues long. V lost 2 bases, J lost 5 bases, and 8 bases lay in between. The CDR3 DNA follows: TGTGCCAGCAGCTTACTTAGCCTAGATACGCAGTATTTT. Amino acids: CASSLLSLDTQYF.

This clone was counted a single time. The rearrangement links TRBV27 to TRBJ1-6; D gene ambiguous. CDR1 is MNHEY and CDR2 is SMNVEV in the germline V gene (reference sequence). CDR3 length: 18 amino acids. The V end was cut by 5 bases, the J end by 0 bases, with 17 bases between. DNA of the CDR3: TGTGCCAGCAGTCCATATTCACAGTCGAGCTCCTATAATTCACCCCTCCACTTT. Translating it yields CASSPYSQSSSYNSPLHF.

In DNA, the CDR3 is TGCGCCAGCAGCCAAGATGTCCCGGATTATGGCTACACCTTC. It specifies CASSQDVPDYGYTF. The V call is TRBV4-1, the J call TRBJ1-2; D gene unclear. The CDR3 runs 14 residues. From germline, CDR1 is MGHRA and CDR2 YSYEKL. The V gene lost 0 bases and the J gene lost 5 bases, with 10 bases spanning the gap.

The genes are TRBV19 and TRBJ1-5; 7 bases line up with TRBD1. The trim removed 6 bases at V and 3 bases at J, leaving 8 bases unmatched. Germline V gene data show CDR1 as LNHDA and CDR2 as SQIVND (reference sequence). CDR3 length: 15 amino acids. For the CDR3, the DNA is TGTGCCAGTAGCGGACAGGCTCGGAACAATCAGCCCCAGCATTTT. Protein sequence: CASSGQARNNQPQHF.

The chain links TRBV2 to TRBJ1-2; D gene uncertain. This CDR3 is built from 13 residues. CDR1 is SNHLY and CDR2 is FYNNEI in the germline V gene. V lost 10 bases, J lost 1 base, and 13 bases lay in between. The CDR3 loop is CATPARVNYGYTF. The CDR3 region has the DNA TGTGCCACCCCGGCGCGGGTTAACTATGGCTACACCTTC.

The chain joins TRBV5-1 to TRBJ1-1; D is undetermined. The CDR3 loop spans 12 amino acids. V dropped 5 bases and J dropped 1 base, with 6 bases sitting between them. Germline V gives CDR1 SGHRS, CDR2 YFSETQ. The CDR3 loop reads CASRKWNTEAFF. CDR3 DNA sequence: TGCGCCAGCAGGAAGTGGAACACTGAAGCTTTCTTT.

There are a few counts of this clone. The CDR3, as DNA: TGCGCCAGCAGCCAAGAACCCATGAACACTGAAGCTTTCTTT. Protein product: CASSQEPMNTEAFF. The rearrangement links TRBV4-3 to TRBJ1-1; no firm D call. V was pared by 0 bases and J by 0 bases, with 5 bases between. CDR1 LGHNA and CDR2 YSLEER come from the germline V gene. The CDR3 loop spans 14 amino acids.

The chain employs TRBV5-4 and TRBJ2-1; possible D gene TRBD1, 5 bases. Germline V gene lookup returns CDR1 SGHNT and CDR2 YYREEE (reference sequence). Trimming pared 1 base from V and 10 bases from J, leaving 12 bases between. The CDR3 covers 13 residues. The CDR3 nucleotides read TGTGCCAGCAGCTTGTCGCAGGGCAGCGAGCAGTTCTTC. Translated: CASSLSQGSEQFF.